This TCR beta chain was identified in a study of OX40 agonist ivuxolimab in advanced cancers. Study background: Hepatocellular carcinoma, melanoma, renal cell or head and neck cancer affected the dose-escalation patients. Those enrolled were approximately 78% male, with a mean age of 60 years and ages from about 20 to 90.

Details on this clone: This specimen includes other DNA sequences encoding the same CDR3.

The CDR3 runs 14 residues. From germline, CDR1 is SGHAT and CDR2 FQNNGV. V gave up 0 bases and J gave up 6 bases, with 12 bases separating them. TCRdb's copy holds only in-frame clones and misses some; the assay was immunoSEQ multiplex PCR. The sample shows some 51,000 clones, around 82% of them seen only once. Specimen: CD4+ or CD8+ T cells sorted from blood, collected in a trial of the OX40 agonist ivuxolimab. The source of this sequence is an adult with an advanced solid tumor such as melanoma, head and neck, liver or kidney cancer. The rearrangement links TRBV11-2 to TRBJ2-7; D not resolved. CDR3: CASSLDPGVSEQYF. The DNA for the CDR3 is TGTGCCAGCAGCTTAGATCCTGGCGTCTCCGAGCAGTACTTC.